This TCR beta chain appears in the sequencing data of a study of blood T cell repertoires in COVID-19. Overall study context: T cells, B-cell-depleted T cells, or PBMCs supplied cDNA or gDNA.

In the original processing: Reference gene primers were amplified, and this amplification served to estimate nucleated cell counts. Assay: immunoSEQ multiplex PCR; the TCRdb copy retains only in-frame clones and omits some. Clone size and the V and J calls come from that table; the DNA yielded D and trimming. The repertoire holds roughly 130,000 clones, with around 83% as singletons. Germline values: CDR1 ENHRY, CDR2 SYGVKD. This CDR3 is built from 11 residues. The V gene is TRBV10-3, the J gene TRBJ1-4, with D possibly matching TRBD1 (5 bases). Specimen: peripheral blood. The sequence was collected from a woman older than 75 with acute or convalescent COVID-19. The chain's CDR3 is CASGIGEKLFF. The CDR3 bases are TGTGCATCAGGGATTGGCGAAAAACTGTTTTTT.